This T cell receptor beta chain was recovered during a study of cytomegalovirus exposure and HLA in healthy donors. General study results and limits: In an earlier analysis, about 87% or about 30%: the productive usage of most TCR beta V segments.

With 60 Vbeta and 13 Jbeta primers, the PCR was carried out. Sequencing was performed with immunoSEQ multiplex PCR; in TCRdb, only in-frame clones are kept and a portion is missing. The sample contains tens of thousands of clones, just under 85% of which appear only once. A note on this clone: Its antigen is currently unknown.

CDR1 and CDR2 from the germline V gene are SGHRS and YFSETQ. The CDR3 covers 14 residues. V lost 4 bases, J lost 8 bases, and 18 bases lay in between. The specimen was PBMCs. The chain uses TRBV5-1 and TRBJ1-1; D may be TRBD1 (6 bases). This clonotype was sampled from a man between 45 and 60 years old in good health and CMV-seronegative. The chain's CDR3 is CASSPGLQGKEAFF. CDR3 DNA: TGCGCCAGCAGCCCCGGGCTACAGGGAAAAGAAGCTTTCTTT. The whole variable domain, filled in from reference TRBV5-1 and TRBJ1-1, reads KAGVTQTPRYLIKTRGQQVTLSCSPISGHRSVSWYQQTPGQGLQFLFEYFSETQRNKGNFPGRFSGRQFSNSRSEMNVSTLELGDSALYLCASSPGLQGKEAFFGQGTRLTVV.